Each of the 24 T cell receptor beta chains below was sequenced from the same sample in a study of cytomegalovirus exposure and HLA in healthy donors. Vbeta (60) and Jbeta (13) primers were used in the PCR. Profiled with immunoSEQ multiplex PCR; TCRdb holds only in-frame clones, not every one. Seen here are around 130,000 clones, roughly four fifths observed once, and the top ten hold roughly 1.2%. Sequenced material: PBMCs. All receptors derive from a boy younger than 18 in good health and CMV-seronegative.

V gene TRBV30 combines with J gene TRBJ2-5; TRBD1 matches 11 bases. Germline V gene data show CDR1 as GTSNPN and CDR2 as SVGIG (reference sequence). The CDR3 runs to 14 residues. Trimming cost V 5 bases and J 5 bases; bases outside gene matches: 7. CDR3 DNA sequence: TGTGCCTGGGGCGGACAGGGGGCTTTGGAGACCCAGTACTTC. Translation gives CAWGGQGALETQYF.

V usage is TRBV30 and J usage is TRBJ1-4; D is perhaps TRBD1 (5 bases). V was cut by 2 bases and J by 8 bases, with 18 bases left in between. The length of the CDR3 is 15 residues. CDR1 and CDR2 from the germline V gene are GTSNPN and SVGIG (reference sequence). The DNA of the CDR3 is TGTGCCTGGAGTCAGGGAGGTATTTACCGGGAAAAACTGTTTTTT. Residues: CAWSQGGIYREKLFF.

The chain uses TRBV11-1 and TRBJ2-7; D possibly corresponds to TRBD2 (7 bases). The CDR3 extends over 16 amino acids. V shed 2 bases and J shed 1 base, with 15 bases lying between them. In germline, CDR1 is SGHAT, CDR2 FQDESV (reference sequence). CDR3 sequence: CASSLTSGDTSYEQYF. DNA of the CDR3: TGTGCCAGCAGCTTAACCAGCGGGGACACTTCCTACGAGCAGTACTTC.

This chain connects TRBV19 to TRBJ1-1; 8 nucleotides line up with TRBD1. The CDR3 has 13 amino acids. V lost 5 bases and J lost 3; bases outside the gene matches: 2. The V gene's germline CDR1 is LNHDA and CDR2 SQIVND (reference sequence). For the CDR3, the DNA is TGTGCCAGTAGTGTGGACAGGGACACTGAAGCTTTCTTT. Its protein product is CASSVDRDTEAFF.

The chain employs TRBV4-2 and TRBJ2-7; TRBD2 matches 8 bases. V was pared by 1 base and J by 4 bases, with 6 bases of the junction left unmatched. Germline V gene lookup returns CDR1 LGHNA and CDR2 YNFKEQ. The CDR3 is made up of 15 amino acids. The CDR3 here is CASSQGTGGSYEQYF. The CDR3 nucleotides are TGTGCCAGCAGCCAAGGGACGGGGGGGTCGTACGAGCAGTACTTC.

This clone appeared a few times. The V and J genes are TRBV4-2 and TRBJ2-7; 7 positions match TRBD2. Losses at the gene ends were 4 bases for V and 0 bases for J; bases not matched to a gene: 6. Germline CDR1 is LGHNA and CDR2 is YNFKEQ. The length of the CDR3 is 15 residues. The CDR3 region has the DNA TGTGCCAGCAGCCGGGGGGGTCAGAGCTCCTACGAGCAGTACTTC. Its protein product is CASSRGGQSSYEQYF.

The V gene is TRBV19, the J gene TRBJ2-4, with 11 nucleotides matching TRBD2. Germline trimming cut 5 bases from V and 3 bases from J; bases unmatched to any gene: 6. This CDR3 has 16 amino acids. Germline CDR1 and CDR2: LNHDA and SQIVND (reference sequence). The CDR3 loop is CASSAGLAEIKNIQYF. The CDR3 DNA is TGTGCCAGTAGTGCGGGACTAGCGGAAATCAAAAACATTCAGTACTTC.

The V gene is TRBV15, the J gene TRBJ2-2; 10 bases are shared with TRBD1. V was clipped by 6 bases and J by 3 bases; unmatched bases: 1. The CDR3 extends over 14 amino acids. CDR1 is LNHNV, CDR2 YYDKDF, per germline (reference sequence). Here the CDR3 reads CATRDRGDTGELFF. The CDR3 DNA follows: TGTGCCACCAGGGACAGGGGGGACACCGGGGAGCTGTTTTTT.

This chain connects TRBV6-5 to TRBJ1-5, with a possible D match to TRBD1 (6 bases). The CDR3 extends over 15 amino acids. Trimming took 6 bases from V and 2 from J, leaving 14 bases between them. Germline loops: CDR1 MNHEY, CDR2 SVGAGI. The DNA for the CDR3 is TGTGCCAGCAGCGCCGGGACACACGGCAATCAGCCCCAGCATTTT. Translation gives CASSAGTHGNQPQHF.

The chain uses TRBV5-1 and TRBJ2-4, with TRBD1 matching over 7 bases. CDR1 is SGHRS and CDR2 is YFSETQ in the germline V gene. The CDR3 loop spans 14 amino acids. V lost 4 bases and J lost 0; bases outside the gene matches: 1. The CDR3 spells CASSQGEAKNIQYF. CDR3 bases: TGCGCCAGCAGCCAGGGGGAAGCCAAAAACATTCAGTACTTC.

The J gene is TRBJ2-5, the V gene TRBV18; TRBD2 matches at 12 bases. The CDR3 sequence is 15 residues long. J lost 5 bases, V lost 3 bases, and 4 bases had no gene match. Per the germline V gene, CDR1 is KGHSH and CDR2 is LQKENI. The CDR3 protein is CASSPAGTSGETQYF. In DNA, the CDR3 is TGTGCCAGCTCACCGGCGGGGACTAGCGGGGAGACCCAGTACTTC.

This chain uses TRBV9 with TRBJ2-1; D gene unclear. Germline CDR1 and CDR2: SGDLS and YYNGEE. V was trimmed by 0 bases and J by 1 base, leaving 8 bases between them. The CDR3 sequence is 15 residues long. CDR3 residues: CASSVASESYNEQFF. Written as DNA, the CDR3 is TGTGCCAGCAGCGTAGCAAGCGAATCCTACAATGAGCAGTTCTTC. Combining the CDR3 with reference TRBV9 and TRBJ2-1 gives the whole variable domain DSGVTQTPKHLITATGQRVTLRCSPRSGDLSVYWYQQSLDQGLQFLIQYYNGEERAKGNILERFSAQQFPDLHSELNLSSLELGDSALYFCASSVASESYNEQFFGPGTRLTVL.

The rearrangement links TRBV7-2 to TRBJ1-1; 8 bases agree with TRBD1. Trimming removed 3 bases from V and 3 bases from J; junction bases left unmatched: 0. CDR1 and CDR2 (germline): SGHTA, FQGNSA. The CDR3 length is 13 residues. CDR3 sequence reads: CASSLDRDTEAFF. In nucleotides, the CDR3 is TGTGCCAGCAGCTTGGACAGGGACACTGAAGCTTTCTTT. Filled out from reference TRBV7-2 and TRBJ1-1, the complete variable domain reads GAGVSQSPSNKVTEKGKDVELRCDPISGHTALYWYRQSLGQGLEFLIYFQGNSAPDKSGLPSDRFSAERTGGSVSTLTIQRTQQEDSAVYLCASSLDRDTEAFFGQGTRLTVV.

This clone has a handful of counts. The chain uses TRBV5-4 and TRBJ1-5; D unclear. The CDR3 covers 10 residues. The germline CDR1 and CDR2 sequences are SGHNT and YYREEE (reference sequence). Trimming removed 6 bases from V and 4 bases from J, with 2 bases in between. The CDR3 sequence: CASTNQPQHF. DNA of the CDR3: TGTGCCAGCACAAATCAGCCCCAGCATTTT.

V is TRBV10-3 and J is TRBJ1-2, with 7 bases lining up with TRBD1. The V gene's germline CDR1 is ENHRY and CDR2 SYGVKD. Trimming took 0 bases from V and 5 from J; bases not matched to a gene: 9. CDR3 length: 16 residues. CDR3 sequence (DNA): TGTGCCATCAGTGAGTCCGAGGAACAGGGGTGGTATGGCTACACCTTC. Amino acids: CAISESEEQGWYGYTF.

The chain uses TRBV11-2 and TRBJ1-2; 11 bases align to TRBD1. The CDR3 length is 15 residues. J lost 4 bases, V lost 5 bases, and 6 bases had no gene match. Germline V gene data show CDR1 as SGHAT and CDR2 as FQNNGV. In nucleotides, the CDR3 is TGTGCCAGCAGCCCGGGACAGGGGGTAGTCTATGGCTACACCTTC. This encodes CASSPGQGVVYGYTF.

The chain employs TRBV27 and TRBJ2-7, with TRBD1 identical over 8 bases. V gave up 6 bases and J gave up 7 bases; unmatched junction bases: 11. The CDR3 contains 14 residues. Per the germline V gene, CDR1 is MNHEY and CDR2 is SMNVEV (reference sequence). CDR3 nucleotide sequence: TGTGCCAGCAGCCGCCAGCAGGGGGCGTTTGAGCAGTACTTC. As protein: CASSRQQGAFEQYF.

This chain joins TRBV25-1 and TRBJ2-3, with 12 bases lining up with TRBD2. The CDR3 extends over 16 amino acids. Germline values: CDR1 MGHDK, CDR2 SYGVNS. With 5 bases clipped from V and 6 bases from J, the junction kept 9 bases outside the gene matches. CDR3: CASSMTSGGGVDTQYF. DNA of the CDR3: TGTGCCAGCAGTATGACTAGCGGGGGTGGTGTGGATACGCAGTATTTT.

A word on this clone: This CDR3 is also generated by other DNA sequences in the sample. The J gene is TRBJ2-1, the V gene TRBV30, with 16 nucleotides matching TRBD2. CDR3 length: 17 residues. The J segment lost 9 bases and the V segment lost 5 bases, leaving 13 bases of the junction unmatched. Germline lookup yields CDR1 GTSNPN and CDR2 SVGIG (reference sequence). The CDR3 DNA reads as TGTGCCTGGCGCTTTCCGGGACTAGCGGGAGGGCCGGGTGAGCAGTTCTTC. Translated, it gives CAWRFPGLAGGPGEQFF.

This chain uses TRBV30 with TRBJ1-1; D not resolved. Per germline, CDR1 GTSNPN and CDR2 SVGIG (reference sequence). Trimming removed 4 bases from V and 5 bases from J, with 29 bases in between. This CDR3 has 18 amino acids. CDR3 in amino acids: CAWTPWAGQIQSGTEAFF. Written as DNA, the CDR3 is TGTGCCTGGACCCCGTGGGCAGGCCAAATTCAAAGTGGGACTGAAGCTTTCTTT. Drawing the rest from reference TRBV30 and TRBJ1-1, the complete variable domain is SQTIHQWPATLVQPVGSPLSLECTVEGTSNPNLYWYRQAAGRGLQLLFYSVGIGQISSEVPQNLSASRPQDRQFILSSKKLLLSDSGFYLCAWTPWAGQIQSGTEAFFGQGTRLTVV.

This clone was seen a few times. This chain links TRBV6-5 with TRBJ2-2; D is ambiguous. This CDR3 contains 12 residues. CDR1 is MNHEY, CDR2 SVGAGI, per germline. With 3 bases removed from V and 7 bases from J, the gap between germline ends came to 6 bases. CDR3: CASSYRGGELFF. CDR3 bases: TGTGCCAGCAGTTATAGAGGCGGGGAGCTGTTTTTT.

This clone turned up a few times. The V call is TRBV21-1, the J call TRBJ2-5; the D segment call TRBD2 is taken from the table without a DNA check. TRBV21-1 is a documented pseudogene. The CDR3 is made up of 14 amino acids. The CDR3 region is CASSSPPASVGQYF. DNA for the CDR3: TGTGCCAGCAGCAGCCCCCCGGCTAGTGTAGGCCAGTACTTC.

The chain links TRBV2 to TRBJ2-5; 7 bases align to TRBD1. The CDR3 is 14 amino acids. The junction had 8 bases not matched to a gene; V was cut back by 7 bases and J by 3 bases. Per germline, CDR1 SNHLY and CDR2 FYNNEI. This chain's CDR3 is CASKEGDRKETQYF. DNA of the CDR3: TGTGCCAGCAAAGAAGGGGACAGAAAAGAGACCCAGTACTTC.

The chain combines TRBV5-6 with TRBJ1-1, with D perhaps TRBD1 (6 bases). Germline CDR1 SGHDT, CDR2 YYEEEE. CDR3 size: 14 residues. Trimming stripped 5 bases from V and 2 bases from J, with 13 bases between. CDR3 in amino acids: CASRRRQVNTEAFF. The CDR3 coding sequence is TGTGCCAGCAGACGCCGACAGGTTAACACTGAAGCTTTCTTT.